This T cell receptor beta chain was obtained from a study of cytomegalovirus exposure and HLA in healthy donors. Overall study findings and caveats: Per a later analysis, HLA-associated TCR beta chains showed more clonal expansion than other, equally common TCR beta chains. An analysis done earlier found most TCR beta V segments productive about 87% or about 30% of the time.

The CDR3 totals 14 residues. Concerning this clone: As yet, its antigen is unknown.

60 Vbeta and 13 Jbeta primers were used in PCR. Assay: immunoSEQ multiplex PCR; the TCRdb copy retains only in-frame clones and omits some. Among more than 85,000 clones, approximately 70% were seen once, and the ten largest hold approximately 5.5%. Sequencing was performed on PBMCs. The receptor was isolated from a woman aged 65 to 85 in good health and CMV-seropositive. The V call is TRBV21-1, the J call TRBJ2-3; the table gives TRBD2 as D, unverified against the DNA. TRBV21-1 has pseudogene status. In DNA form, the CDR3 reads TGTGCCAGCAGCAAACGGGAGGAAACAGATACGCAGTATTTT. Residues: CASSKREETDTQYF.